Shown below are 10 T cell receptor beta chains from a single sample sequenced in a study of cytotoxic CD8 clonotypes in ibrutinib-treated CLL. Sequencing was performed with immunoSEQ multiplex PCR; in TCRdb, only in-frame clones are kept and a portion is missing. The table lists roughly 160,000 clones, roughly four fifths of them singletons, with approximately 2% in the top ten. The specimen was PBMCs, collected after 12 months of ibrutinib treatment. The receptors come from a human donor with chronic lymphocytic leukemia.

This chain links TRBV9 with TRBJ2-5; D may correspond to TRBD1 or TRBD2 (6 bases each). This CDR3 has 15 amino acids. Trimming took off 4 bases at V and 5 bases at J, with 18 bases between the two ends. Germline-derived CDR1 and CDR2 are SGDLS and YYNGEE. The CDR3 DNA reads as TGTGCCAGCAGCCCCGGAGGGGGGCAGGGGGAGACCCAGTACTTC. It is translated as CASSPGGGQGETQYF.

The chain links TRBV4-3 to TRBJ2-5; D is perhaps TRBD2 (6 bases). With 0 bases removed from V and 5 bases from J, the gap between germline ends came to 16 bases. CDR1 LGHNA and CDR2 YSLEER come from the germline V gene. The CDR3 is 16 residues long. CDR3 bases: TGCGCCAGCAGCCAAGATCACCGGGGGACTCGGGAGACCCAGTACTTC. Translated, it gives CASSQDHRGTRETQYF.

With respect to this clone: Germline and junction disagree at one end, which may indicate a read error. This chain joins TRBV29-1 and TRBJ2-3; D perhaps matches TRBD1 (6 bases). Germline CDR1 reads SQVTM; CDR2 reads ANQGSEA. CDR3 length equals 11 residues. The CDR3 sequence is CSVESDRLFPF. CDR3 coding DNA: TGCAGCGTTGAATCGGACAGATTATTCCCCTTT.

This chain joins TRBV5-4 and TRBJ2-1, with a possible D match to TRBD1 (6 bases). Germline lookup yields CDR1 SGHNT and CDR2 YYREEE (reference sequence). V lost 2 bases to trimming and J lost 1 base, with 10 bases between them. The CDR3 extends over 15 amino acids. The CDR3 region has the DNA TGTGCCAGCAGCTTTGGACAGCTTTCCTACAATGAGCAGTTCTTC. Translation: CASSFGQLSYNEQFF.

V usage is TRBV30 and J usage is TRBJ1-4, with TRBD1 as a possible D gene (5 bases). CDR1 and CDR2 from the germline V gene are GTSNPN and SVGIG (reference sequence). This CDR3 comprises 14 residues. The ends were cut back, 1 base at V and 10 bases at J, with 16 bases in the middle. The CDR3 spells CAWSEVAGTGKLFF. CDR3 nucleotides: TGTGCCTGGAGTGAAGTGGCAGGGACGGGAAAACTGTTTTTT. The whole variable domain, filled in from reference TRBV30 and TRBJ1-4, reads SQTIHQWPATLVQPVGSPLSLECTVEGTSNPNLYWYRQAAGRGLQLLFYSVGIGQISSEVPQNLSASRPQDRQFILSSKKLLLSDSGFYLCAWSEVAGTGKLFFGSGTQLSVL.

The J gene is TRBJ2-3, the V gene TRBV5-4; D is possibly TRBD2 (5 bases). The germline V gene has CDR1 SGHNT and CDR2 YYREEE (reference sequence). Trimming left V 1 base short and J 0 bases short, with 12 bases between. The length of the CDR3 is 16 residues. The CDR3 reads CASSLRLSGSTDTQYF. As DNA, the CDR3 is TGTGCCAGCAGCTTGCGACTCTCGGGAAGCACAGATACGCAGTATTTT.

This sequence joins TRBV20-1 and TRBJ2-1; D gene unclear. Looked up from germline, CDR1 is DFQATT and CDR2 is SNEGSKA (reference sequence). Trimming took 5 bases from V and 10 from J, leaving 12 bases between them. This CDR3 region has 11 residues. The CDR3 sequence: CSAGPGVEQFF. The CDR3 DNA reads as TGCAGTGCTGGTCCCGGCGTCGAGCAGTTCTTC.

Here the CDR3 reads CASSSTGGMNTEAFF. The CDR3 DNA follows: TGTGCCAGCAGCTCGACAGGTGGCATGAACACTGAAGCTTTCTTT. J is TRBJ1-1 and V is TRBV7-2; possible D gene TRBD1, 6 bases. V gave up 4 bases and J gave up 0 bases, with 12 bases separating them. Germline-derived CDR1 and CDR2 are SGHTA and FQGNSA. This CDR3 has 15 amino acids.

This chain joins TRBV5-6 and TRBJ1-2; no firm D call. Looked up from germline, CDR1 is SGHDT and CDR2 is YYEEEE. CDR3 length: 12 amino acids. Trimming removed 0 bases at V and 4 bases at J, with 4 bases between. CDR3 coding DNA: TGTGCCAGCAGCTTGGGGGCCTATGGCTACACCTTC. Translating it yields CASSLGAYGYTF.

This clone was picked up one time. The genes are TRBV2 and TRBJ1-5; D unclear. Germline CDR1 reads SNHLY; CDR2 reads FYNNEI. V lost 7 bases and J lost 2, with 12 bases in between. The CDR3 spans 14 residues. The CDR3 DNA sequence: TGTGCCAGCACTCAGGAGGGTGGCAATCAGCCCCAGCATTTT. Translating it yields CASTQEGGNQPQHF.